The 27 T cell receptor beta chains below all came from one sample that was sequenced in a study of vaccination effects on CD4 cells after COVID-19. Between days 9 and 10 of culture, CD4+ T cells were separated out. These receptors' antigens are unknown. Clones were read by immunoSEQ multiplex PCR, and TCRdb kept only the in-frame ones, dropping some. Among 40,000 or so clones listed, about 81% were seen once. Here the sequenced sample was CD4+ T cells from PBMCs cultured without peptide, taken before COVID-19 vaccination. Source of these receptors: a human donor who received a COVID-19 vaccine.

V is TRBV7-3 and J is TRBJ1-6, with 12 bases identical to TRBD1. The CDR3 is 19 amino acids. V lost 5 bases, J lost 6 bases, and 14 bases stayed unmatched. Germline values: CDR1 SGHTA, CDR2 FQGTGA. CDR3 region: CASSRTGPGQGASNSPLHF. CDR3 in DNA: TGTGCCAGCAGCCGAACAGGGCCGGGACAGGGGGCAAGTAATTCACCCCTCCACTTT.

The chain links TRBV7-2 to TRBJ2-3, with 8 bases lining up with TRBD2. There are 14 residues in the CDR3. V lost 5 bases, J lost 7 bases, and 8 bases stayed unmatched. Germline V gives CDR1 SGHTA, CDR2 FQGNSA. CDR3 DNA: TGTGCCAGCAGCACCGGGGGGGCCGGGAATACGCAGTATTTT. Amino acid sequence: CASSTGGAGNTQYF.

In this sample, this clone turned up a few times. V and J are TRBV7-8 and TRBJ1-6, with 10 bases aligning to TRBD1. V was pared by 1 base and J by 8 bases, with 5 bases of the junction left unmatched. Germline loops: CDR1 SGHVS, CDR2 FQNEAQ. The length of the CDR3 is 16 residues. CDR3 loop: CASSLGLGTGDSPLHF. The CDR3 nucleotides read TGTGCCAGCAGCTTAGGACTTGGGACAGGGGATTCACCCCTCCACTTT.

The rearrangement joins TRBV13 to TRBJ1-1; tentatively, D is TRBD1 (5 bases). Germline assignment: CDR1 PRHDT and CDR2 FYEKMQ (reference sequence). V lost 2 bases to trimming and J lost 6 bases, with 13 bases between them. CDR3 size: 14 residues. CDR3 sequence: CASSLYQGMSEAFF. The CDR3 DNA reads TGTGCCAGCAGCTTATACCAGGGTATGTCTGAAGCTTTCTTT. Combining the CDR3 with reference TRBV13 and TRBJ1-1 gives the whole variable domain AAGVIQSPRHLIKEKRETATLKCYPIPRHDTVYWYQQGPGQDPQFLISFYEKMQSDKGSIPDRFSAQQFSDYHSELNMSSLELGDSALYFCASSLYQGMSEAFFGQGTRLTVV.

The chain has TRBV11-2 and TRBJ2-7; 7 nucleotides align to TRBD1. CDR3 length: 13 amino acids. Germline V gene lookup returns CDR1 SGHAT and CDR2 FQNNGV. With V trimmed by 0 bases and J by 5 bases, 1 base remained unmatched. CDR3 loop: CASSLDQGDEQYV. The CDR3 nucleotides are TGTGCCAGCAGCTTAGATCAGGGGGACGAGCAGTACGTC.

This clone appeared once. The genes are TRBV29-1 and TRBJ1-2, with a possible D match to TRBD1 (5 bases). The CDR3 has 15 amino acids. Germline V CDR1 and CDR2: SQVTM, ANQGSEA. Trimming took 8 bases from V and 3 from J, leaving 22 bases between them. CDR3 in DNA: TGCAGCTCTTCGGGACGTCCAGAACGCTACTATGGCTACACCTTC. Translation gives CSSSGRPERYYGYTF.

This chain joins TRBV2 and TRBJ1-3, with a tentative D call TRBD1 (6 bases). CDR3 size: 14 residues. The V end was cut by 5 bases, the J end by 3 bases, with 11 bases between. In germline, CDR1 is SNHLY, CDR2 FYNNEI. The CDR3 DNA reads as TGTGCCAGCAGTCTTACAGGGTTTGGAAACACCATATATTTT. Its protein is CASSLTGFGNTIYF.

J is TRBJ2-1 and V is TRBV6-5; tentative D call: TRBD1 (6 bases). The germline V gene has CDR1 MNHEY and CDR2 SVGAGI. V gave up 6 bases and J gave up 12 bases, with 21 bases separating them. The CDR3 length is 14 residues. The CDR3 protein is CASRNPRGSGMQFF. CDR3 DNA: TGTGCCAGCAGAAACCCCAGGGGCAGCGGCATGCAGTTCTTC.

The CDR3 nucleotides are TGTGCCAGCTCAACCGGGATTCAAGAGACCCAGTACTTC. It translates to CASSTGIQETQYF. This chain links TRBV18 with TRBJ2-5; the D gene is possibly TRBD2 (5 bases). CDR3 length equals 13 residues. CDR1 and CDR2 (germline): KGHSH, LQKENI. V lost 5 bases and J lost 2, with 9 bases in between. The full variable domain, rest sourced from reference TRBV18 and TRBJ2-5, is NAGVMQNPRHLVRRRGQEARLRCSPMKGHSHVYWYRQLPEEGLKFMVYLQKENIIDESGMPKERFSAEFPKEGPSILRIQQVVRGDSAAYFCASSTGIQETQYFGPGTRLLVL.

The chain has TRBV5-1 and TRBJ1-4; D is possibly TRBD1 (5 bases). Trimming pared 4 bases from V and 3 bases from J, leaving 16 bases between. Germline V gene lookup returns CDR1 SGHRS and CDR2 YFSETQ. The CDR3 loop spans 16 amino acids. CDR3 sequence: CASSPHGAGSNEKLFF. In DNA, the CDR3 is TGCGCCAGCAGCCCCCATGGGGCCGGCTCTAATGAAAAACTGTTTTTT. Full variable domain (missing parts from reference TRBV5-1 and TRBJ1-4): KAGVTQTPRYLIKTRGQQVTLSCSPISGHRSVSWYQQTPGQGLQFLFEYFSETQRNKGNFPGRFSGRQFSNSRSEMNVSTLELGDSALYLCASSPHGAGSNEKLFFGSGTQLSVL.

The chain has TRBV6-5 and TRBJ1-2; no definite D call. This CDR3 is 13 amino acids long. Trimming left V 9 bases short and J 8 bases short, with 19 bases between. Germline V gene data show CDR1 as MNHEY and CDR2 as SVGAGI. The CDR3 spells CASRNTFEVGYTF. CDR3 coding DNA: TGTGCCAGTCGAAACACATTCGAAGTCGGCTACACCTTC.

This chain joins TRBV2 and TRBJ2-5; D perhaps matches TRBD1 (5 bases). V lost 8 bases to trimming and J lost 1 base, with 11 bases between them. The CDR3 runs to 13 residues. Germline V lookup: CDR1 SNHLY, CDR2 FYNNEI. The CDR3 spells CASERQLQETQYF. CDR3 sequence (DNA): TGTGCCAGCGAAAGACAGCTCCAAGAGACCCAGTACTTC. Together with reference TRBV2 and TRBJ2-5, the CDR3 gives the full variable domain: EPEVTQTPSHQVTQMGQEVILRCVPISNHLYFYWYRQILGQKVEFLVSFYNNEISEKSEIFDDQFSVERPDGSNFTLKIRSTKLEDSAMYFCASERQLQETQYFGPGTRLLVL.

The genes are TRBV30 and TRBJ2-3, with 9 bases identical to TRBD2. This CDR3 spans 16 amino acids. Germline assignment: CDR1 GTSNPN and CDR2 SVGIG (reference sequence). After removal of 0 bases from V and 5 bases from J, the junction contained 9 bases not matched to a gene. CDR3 amino acids: CAWSVRRLAGIDTQYF. The CDR3 bases are TGTGCCTGGAGTGTACGAAGGCTAGCGGGGATAGATACGCAGTATTTT.

The CDR3 spells CASSEVTGGNYGYTF. In nucleotides, the CDR3 is TGTGCCAGCAGTGAAGTGACAGGGGGCAACTATGGCTACACCTTC. The rearrangement uses TRBV2 and TRBJ1-2; 10 nucleotides line up with TRBD1. This CDR3 is built from 15 residues. Germline CDR1 is SNHLY and CDR2 is FYNNEI. The V and J ends lost 1 base and 2 bases, in that order; junction bases with no gene match: 1.

This sequence joins TRBV24-1 and TRBJ2-1; 8 positions match TRBD1. Germline values: CDR1 KGHDR, CDR2 SFDVKD. The CDR3 has 14 residues. J lost 7 bases, V lost 5 bases, and 6 bases had no gene match. CDR3: CATSGAGGWNEQFF. CDR3 bases: TGTGCCACCAGTGGGGCAGGGGGCTGGAATGAGCAGTTCTTC.

The chain is built from TRBV20-1 and TRBJ2-1; D is ambiguous. This CDR3 has 10 residues. Looked up from germline, CDR1 is DFQATT and CDR2 is SNEGSKA (reference sequence). V gave up 6 bases and J gave up 6 bases, with 6 bases separating them. CDR3 nucleotide sequence: TGCAGTGCCATCGGCAATGAGCAGTTCTTC. This sequence encodes CSAIGNEQFF.

The chain joins TRBV7-6 to TRBJ1-5; no definite D call. Deletions cut 2 bases from V and 5 bases from J, with 7 bases between. The V gene's germline CDR1 is SGHVS and CDR2 FNYEAQ. The CDR3 is made up of 13 amino acids. The CDR3 DNA follows: TGTGCCAGCAGCTTAACTGGAGATCAGCCCCAGCATTTT. It yields the protein CASSLTGDQPQHF.

V is TRBV19 and J is TRBJ1-5; TRBD1 aligns across 10 bases. Germline-derived CDR1 and CDR2 are LNHDA and SQIVND (reference sequence). The CDR3 contains 16 residues. This CDR3 is CASKRGDRGLNQPQHF. CDR3 DNA sequence: TGTGCGTCGAAAAGGGGGGACAGGGGCCTTAATCAGCCCCAGCATTTT.

The chain's CDR3 is CASSLEVAGVWNEQFF. CDR3 DNA: TGTGCCAGCAGCTTAGAAGTAGCGGGGGTTTGGAATGAGCAGTTCTTC. The chain recombines TRBV11-2 with TRBJ2-1; TRBD2 agrees at 9 bases. The V gene's germline CDR1 is SGHAT and CDR2 FQNNGV. J gave up 7 bases and V 0 bases, and 7 bases lay outside the gene matches. The CDR3 spans 16 residues.

The chain has TRBV4-1 and TRBJ2-2, with D hard to call. The CDR3 sequence is 14 residues long. The V end was cut by 0 bases, the J end by 5 bases, with 7 bases between. CDR1 is MGHRA and CDR2 is YSYEKL in the germline V gene. DNA for the CDR3: TGCGCCAGCAGCCAAGACGCGGTTACCGGGGAGCTGTTTTTT. This codes for CASSQDAVTGELFF.

This rearrangement joins TRBV7-7 to TRBJ2-1; 7 nucleotides agree with TRBD2. V trimming: 5 bases; J trimming: 8 bases; junction bases outside the gene matches: 6. This CDR3 has 13 residues. From germline, CDR1 is SSHAT and CDR2 FNYEAQ (reference sequence). The CDR3 nucleotides are TGTGCCAGCAGCCCCGGACTAGTCTATGAGCAGTTCTTC. Translation: CASSPGLVYEQFF.

The chain recombines TRBV10-3 with TRBJ2-3, with 9 bases that match TRBD2. Trimming at V came to 3 bases and at J to 2 bases, leaving 3 bases not matched to a gene. Germline V gives CDR1 ENHRY, CDR2 SYGVKD. This CDR3 region has 15 residues. The CDR3 nucleotides are TGTGCCATCAGTGATAGCGGGGGATTCACAGATACGCAGTATTTT. Its translation: CAISDSGGFTDTQYF.

This chain connects TRBV5-1 to TRBJ1-4; D unresolved. Looked up from germline, CDR1 is SGHRS and CDR2 is YFSETQ. The CDR3 consists of 16 residues. V gave up 2 bases and J gave up 6 bases, with 17 bases separating them. The CDR3 coding sequence is TGCGCCAGCAGCTTACAACCCGGGATCACCGATGAAAAACTGTTTTTT. This codes for CASSLQPGITDEKLFF.

This clone occurred once. The rearrangement uses TRBV18 and TRBJ2-1, with D perhaps given as TRBD1 or TRBD2 (7 bases each). The CDR3 runs 15 residues. The germline gives CDR1 KGHSH, CDR2 LQKENI. The V and J ends lost 2 bases and 5 bases respectively, with 13 bases between them. In DNA, the CDR3 is TGTGCCAGCTCACCAGCCAGGGGGGGGGACAATGAGCAGTTCTTC. Encoded protein: CASSPARGGDNEQFF.

J is TRBJ2-1 and V is TRBV24-1, with 9 bases that match TRBD1. The CDR3 sequence is 15 residues long. Trimming at V came to 8 bases and at J to 7 bases, leaving 11 bases not matched to a gene. Germline CDR1 reads KGHDR; CDR2 reads SFDVKD. CDR3 sequence (DNA): TGTGCCACCAAACCCGGGACAGGGATTGGGAATGAGCAGTTCTTC. Translating it yields CATKPGTGIGNEQFF.

The CDR3 sequence is CAWGSGAETYNEQFF. DNA for the CDR3: TGTGCCTGGGGTAGCGGGGCCGAAACCTACAATGAGCAGTTCTTC. The chain employs TRBV30 and TRBJ2-1; TRBD2 aligns across 8 bases. J lost 2 bases, V lost 5 bases, and 8 bases had no gene match. Germline-derived CDR1 and CDR2 are GTSNPN and SVGIG (reference sequence). This CDR3 spans 15 amino acids.

This clone is classed as medium-sized. This chain uses TRBV24-1 with TRBJ2-1, with TRBD1 matching over 9 bases. This CDR3 contains 17 residues. V lost 4 bases to trimming and J lost 3 bases; unmatched junction nucleotides: 9. Per the germline V gene, CDR1 is KGHDR and CDR2 is SFDVKD. This CDR3 is CATSDSMTGGHYNEQFF. In DNA form, the CDR3 reads TGTGCCACCAGTGACAGTATGACAGGGGGTCACTACAATGAGCAGTTCTTC.